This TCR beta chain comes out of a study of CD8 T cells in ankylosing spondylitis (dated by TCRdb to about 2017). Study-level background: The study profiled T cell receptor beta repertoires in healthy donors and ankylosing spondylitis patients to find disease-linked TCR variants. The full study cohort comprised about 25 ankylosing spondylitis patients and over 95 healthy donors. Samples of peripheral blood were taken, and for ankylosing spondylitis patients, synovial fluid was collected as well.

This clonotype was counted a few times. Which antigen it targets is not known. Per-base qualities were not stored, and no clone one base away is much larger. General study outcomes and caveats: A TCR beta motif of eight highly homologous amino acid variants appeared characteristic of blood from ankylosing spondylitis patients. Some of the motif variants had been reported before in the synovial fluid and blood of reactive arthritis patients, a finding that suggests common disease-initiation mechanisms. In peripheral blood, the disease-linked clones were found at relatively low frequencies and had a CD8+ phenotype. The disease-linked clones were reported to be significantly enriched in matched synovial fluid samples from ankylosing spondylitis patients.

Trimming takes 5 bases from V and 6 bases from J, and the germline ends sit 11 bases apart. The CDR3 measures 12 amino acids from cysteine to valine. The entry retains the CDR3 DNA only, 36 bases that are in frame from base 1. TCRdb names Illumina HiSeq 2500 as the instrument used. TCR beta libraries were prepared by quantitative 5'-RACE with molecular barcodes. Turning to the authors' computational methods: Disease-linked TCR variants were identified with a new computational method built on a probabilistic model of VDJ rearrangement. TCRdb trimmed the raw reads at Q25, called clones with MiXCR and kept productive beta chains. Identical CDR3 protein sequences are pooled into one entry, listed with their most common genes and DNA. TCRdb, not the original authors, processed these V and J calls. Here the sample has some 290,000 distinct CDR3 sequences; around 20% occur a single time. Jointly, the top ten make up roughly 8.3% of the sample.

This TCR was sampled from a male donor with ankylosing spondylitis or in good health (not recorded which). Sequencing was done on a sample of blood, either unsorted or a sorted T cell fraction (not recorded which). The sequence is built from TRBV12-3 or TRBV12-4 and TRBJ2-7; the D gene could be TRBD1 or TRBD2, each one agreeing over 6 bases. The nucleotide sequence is TGTGCCAGCAGTCGAGGGGGGTCCGAGCAGTACGTC. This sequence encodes CASSRGGSEQYV.